The rows below give T cell receptor beta chains drawn from one sample of a study of T-cell memory formation after mild COVID-19. TCRdb processed the 5' RACE reads anew with MiXCR; each CDR3 protein has one entry. The data hold about 430,000 distinct CDR3 sequences, with approximately 25% observed a single time. Sequencing used PBMCs or a T cell subset sorted from them (not recorded which). These TCRs come from an adult woman who had mild COVID-19 (a few samples of this study predate the infection). Cell type and time point are not known. CDR3s include the opening cysteine and the closing phenylalanine or tryptophan. A D gene is named only where the DNA matches it firmly. Some rows have no size entry. The others give once, few or many, or a class for an expanded clone.

DNA	CDR3	size	V	D	J
TGTGCCAGCTCACTGACAGGTGGGGCTTCGGGCTACACCTTC	CASSLTGGASGYTF	NA	TRBV18	NA	TRBJ1-2
TGTGCCAGCAGCTCGGGACAGGGGGCTGCCGGGGAGCTGTTTTTT	CASSSGQGAAGELFF	NA	TRBV7-9	TRBD1	TRBJ2-2
TGTGCCAGCAGCTTAAAAACAGGGCGAGAGACCCAGTACTTC	CASSLKTGRETQYF	NA	TRBV7-6	NA	TRBJ2-5
TGTGCCAGCAGCCGTGACGGTATTAGCAATCAGCCCCAGCATTTT	CASSRDGISNQPQHF	few	TRBV12-3/TRBV12-4	NA	TRBJ1-5
TGTGCCAGCAGCCTCCGGAGACGGCGGGAGGTACACAATGAGCAGTTCTTC	CASSLRRRREVHNEQFF	few	TRBV3-2	NA	TRBJ2-1
TGCAGCGTTGAAGCCCCGGAGGTAGCGGGGATAACTAGCTCCTACAATGAGCAGTTCTTC	CSVEAPEVAGITSSYNEQFF	few	TRBV29-1	TRBD2	TRBJ2-1
TGCGCCAGCAGCCCCAGACAGAGCTCAGGGGATACGCAGTATTTT	CASSPRQSSGDTQYF	few	TRBV5-1	NA	TRBJ2-3
TGTGCCAGCTCACCAACAGGGAGGAACACTGAAGCTTTCTTT	CASSPTGRNTEAFF	few	TRBV18	NA	TRBJ1-1
TGTGCCAGCAGACTCCTGACGGGAGGGCCCCGCAATGAGCAGTTCTTC	CASRLLTGGPRNEQFF	NA	TRBV12-3/TRBV12-4	TRBD2	TRBJ2-1
TGTGCCAGCAGCCCTCTGAGCGGGGGGGCCGGGGAGCTGTTTTTT	CASSPLSGGAGELFF	few	TRBV12-3/TRBV12-4	TRBD2	TRBJ2-2
TGTGCCACCAGCAGAGCACAGAAGGCCGGGGAGCTGTTTTTT	CATSRAQKAGELFF	NA	TRBV15	NA	TRBJ2-2
TGTGCCAGCTCACCGATTAATCCCGGGACAGGGTACGAGCAGTACTTC	CASSPINPGTGYEQYF	few	TRBV18	TRBD1	TRBJ2-7
TGCAGCGTGCTGGACAGGGTAAAGACCCAGTACTTC	CSVLDRVKTQYF	NA	TRBV29-1	TRBD1	TRBJ2-5
TGTGCCAGCAGCTTAGCGGAACAGGGGGCTTACGAAAAACTGTTTTTT	CASSLAEQGAYEKLFF	NA	TRBV7-8	TRBD1	TRBJ1-4
TGCAGTGCTAAGAGGTCTACATACACAGATACGCAGTATTTT	CSAKRSTYTDTQYF	few	TRBV20-1	NA	TRBJ2-3
TGTGCCAGCAGCACCAGGGAAAGGTACGAGCAGTACTTC	CASSTRERYEQYF	NA	TRBV7-3	NA	TRBJ2-7
TGTGCCAGCAGCCAAGATTGGTCAAGCCTAAACACTGAAGCTTTCTTT	CASSQDWSSLNTEAFF	NA	TRBV4-2	NA	TRBJ1-1
TGTGCCAGCAGCCTGACAGGGGCTGTAGAGACCCAGTACTTC	CASSLTGAVETQYF	NA	TRBV2	TRBD1	TRBJ2-5
TGTGCCAGCAGCCGCGGCACAGGGCTGAACACCGGGGAGCTGTTTTTT	CASSRGTGLNTGELFF	NA	TRBV6-1	NA	TRBJ2-2
TGCAGTGCTAGAGATTTGAGGGTTAACACTGAAGCTTTCTTT	CSARDLRVNTEAFF	NA	TRBV20-1	NA	TRBJ1-1
TGTGCCAGCAGCTTAGAAGGGGGGCAGGGGGAGACCCAGTACTTC	CASSLEGGQGETQYF	few	TRBV7-2	NA	TRBJ2-5
TGCAGTCTAACCGGGACAGGGGGGACCGGGGAGCTGTTTTTT	CSLTGTGGTGELFF	NA	TRBV20-1	TRBD1	TRBJ2-2
TGCGCCAGCAGCACCGAGGGGGGCACAGATACGCAGTATTTT	CASSTEGGTDTQYF	NA	TRBV5-1	NA	TRBJ2-3
TGTGCCAGCAGCTCAGGGTTAGGTCAGCCCCAGCATTTT	CASSSGLGQPQHF	NA	TRBV7-3	NA	TRBJ1-5
TGTGCCAGCAGCTTAGTTCTAGCGGCAGGGCAAGAGACCCAGTACTTC	CASSLVLAAGQETQYF	few	TRBV7-9	TRBD2	TRBJ2-5
TGTGCCAGCAGCTTAGCAAGAGCACCAGATACGCAGTATTTT	CASSLARAPDTQYF	few	TRBV7-2	NA	TRBJ2-3
TGTGCCAGCAGCCAAGATTGGGGGACAGGGAACTCTGGAAACACCATATATTTT	CASSQDWGTGNSGNTIYF	NA	TRBV4-2	TRBD1	TRBJ1-3
TGTGCCAGCAGCCTGGACAGGGTAGATGAAAAACTGTTTTTT	CASSLDRVDEKLFF	few	TRBV11-2	TRBD1	TRBJ1-4
TGCAGTGCTAGAGTTCCTGGCGAGAGCGTGCAGTTCTTC	CSARVPGESVQFF	NA	TRBV20-1	NA	TRBJ2-1
TGCAGTGCTGTACATAGCGGAACCGGGGAGCTGTTTTTT	CSAVHSGTGELFF	few	TRBV20-1	NA	TRBJ2-2
TGTGCCAGCAGCGTTGGGGTAGGGAGAACAGATACGCAGTATTTT	CASSVGVGRTDTQYF	few	TRBV9	NA	TRBJ2-3
TGTGCCAGCAGCTTTGGGACAGGGGGCCGCGAAGCTTTCTTT	CASSFGTGGREAFF	NA	TRBV7-2	TRBD1	TRBJ1-1
TGTGCCAGCAGCTCTAGGGCGTTAACTAGCACAGATACGCAGTATTTT	CASSSRALTSTDTQYF	NA	TRBV7-2	NA	TRBJ2-3
TGTGCCAGCAGCCCCACGCCCGGGACAGCGAGTCAGCCCCAGCATTTT	CASSPTPGTASQPQHF	NA	TRBV5-5	TRBD1	TRBJ1-5
TGCGCCAGCAGCCAGGGACTAGCGGGGGCTAGCGACGGGTCCCAGTACTTC	CASSQGLAGASDGSQYF	few	TRBV5-1	TRBD2	TRBJ2-5
TGTGCCAGCAGTTCAGGACTAGCGGGGGTTCCCACAGATACGCAGTATTTT	CASSSGLAGVPTDTQYF	few	TRBV28	TRBD2	TRBJ2-3
TGTGCCAGCAGCGTAGACAGGGGTCGGGCTGAAGCTTTCTTT	CASSVDRGRAEAFF	NA	TRBV14	TRBD1	TRBJ1-1
TGTGCCAGCAGTCAGAGACTGCTCACTGAAGCTTTCTTT	CASSQRLLTEAFF	few	TRBV7-2	NA	TRBJ1-1
TGTGCCAGCAGCTTAGCCGGGTCGGGGGACTGGGAGCAGTTCTTC	CASSLAGSGDWEQFF	NA	TRBV5-5	NA	TRBJ2-1
TGTGCCAGCAGCTCCACTAGCGCGAGCTCCTACGAGCAGTACTTC	CASSSTSASSYEQYF	NA	TRBV12-3/TRBV12-4	TRBD2	TRBJ2-7
TGCAGTGCCCGTAGCGGGATGTACACAGATACGCAGTATTTT	CSARSGMYTDTQYF	few	TRBV20-1	TRBD2	TRBJ2-3
TGTGCCAGCAGCCCCTTCGGTAGGGAGACCCAGTACTTC	CASSPFGRETQYF	NA	TRBV14	NA	TRBJ2-5
TGTGCCAGCAGCGTAGGGGTACGAACGGAGAATGAGCAGTTCTTC	CASSVGVRTENEQFF	many	TRBV9	NA	TRBJ2-1
TGCAGCGCGGGAGGGGGTGTAAGTCCCTACGAGCAGTACTTC	CSAGGGVSPYEQYF	few	TRBV29-1	TRBD2	TRBJ2-7
TGTGCCAGCAGCTTAGGGAGCGGGGGCTTTAACACCGGGGAGCTGTTTTTT	CASSLGSGGFNTGELFF	few	TRBV7-2	TRBD2	TRBJ2-2
TGTGCCAGCAACGAGGGGGCACTTTACGAGCAGTACTTC	CASNEGALYEQYF	few	TRBV2	TRBD1	TRBJ2-7